This T cell receptor (beta chain) was found in a study of response to subunit inactivated influenza vaccine. TCRdb ran MiXCR on the RT-PCR reads and lists one entry per CDR3 protein. In the table there are approximately 500,000 distinct CDR3 sequences, 14% of which are singletons. The germline CDR1 and CDR2 sequences are DFQATT and SNEGSKA (reference sequence). V shed 6 bases and J shed 0 bases, with 13 bases lying between them. This CDR3 has 14 residues. Study-level results: It was suggested by the authors that few new T cells are recruited by each seasonal influenza vaccination.

This clonotype was counted between two and nine times. Its target is unknown. This receptor was obtained from a man between 50 and 59 years old who received an inactivated influenza vaccine. The J gene is TRBJ2-3, the V gene TRBV20-1; D remains ambiguous. This sample comprised PBMCs from blood, obtained roughly 12 days after vaccination. Here the CDR3 DNA reads TGCAGTGCCCAGATAGGTCCTAGCACAGATACGCAGTATTTT. This gives the protein CSAQIGPSTDTQYF.